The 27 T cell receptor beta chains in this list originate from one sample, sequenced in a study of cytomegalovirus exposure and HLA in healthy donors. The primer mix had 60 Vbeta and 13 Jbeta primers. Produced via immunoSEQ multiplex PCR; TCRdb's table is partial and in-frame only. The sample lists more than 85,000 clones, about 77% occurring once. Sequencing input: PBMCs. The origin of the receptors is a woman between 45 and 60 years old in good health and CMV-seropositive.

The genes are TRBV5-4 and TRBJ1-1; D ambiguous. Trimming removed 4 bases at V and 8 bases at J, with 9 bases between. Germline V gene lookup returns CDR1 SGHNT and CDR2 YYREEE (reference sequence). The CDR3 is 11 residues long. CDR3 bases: TGTGCCAGCAGCCAAAACGGGGAAGCTTTCTTT. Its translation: CASSQNGEAFF.

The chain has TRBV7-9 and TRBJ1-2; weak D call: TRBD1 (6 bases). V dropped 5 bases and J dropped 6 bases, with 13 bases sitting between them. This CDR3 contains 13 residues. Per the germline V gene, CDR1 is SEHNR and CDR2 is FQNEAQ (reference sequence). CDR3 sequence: CASSLGTSDGYTF. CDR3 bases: TGTGCCAGCAGCCTCGGGACAAGCGATGGCTACACCTTC.

The CDR3 bases are TGCGCCAGCAGCCAAGGGGGGGGAGTCGCGAACACCGGGGAGCTGTTTTTT. It is translated as CASSQGGGVANTGELFF. This chain uses TRBV4-1 with TRBJ2-2; 7 nucleotides align to TRBD2. CDR1 MGHRA and CDR2 YSYEKL come from the germline V gene. V lost 1 base to trimming and J lost 0 bases; unmatched junction nucleotides: 5. CDR3 length equals 17 residues.

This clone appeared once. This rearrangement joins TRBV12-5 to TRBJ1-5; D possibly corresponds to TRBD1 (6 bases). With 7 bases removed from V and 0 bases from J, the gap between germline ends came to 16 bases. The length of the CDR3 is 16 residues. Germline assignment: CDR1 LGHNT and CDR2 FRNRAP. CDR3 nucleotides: TGTGCTAGTGCCCCCCAGGCAGGGGTTAGCAATCAGCCCCAGCATTTT. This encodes CASAPQAGVSNQPQHF.

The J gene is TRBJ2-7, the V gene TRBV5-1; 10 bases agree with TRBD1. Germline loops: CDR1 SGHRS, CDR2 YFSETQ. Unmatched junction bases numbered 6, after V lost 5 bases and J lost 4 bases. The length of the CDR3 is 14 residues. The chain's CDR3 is CASRPGTGAYEQYF. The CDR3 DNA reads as TGCGCCAGCAGGCCCGGGACAGGGGCGTACGAGCAGTACTTC.

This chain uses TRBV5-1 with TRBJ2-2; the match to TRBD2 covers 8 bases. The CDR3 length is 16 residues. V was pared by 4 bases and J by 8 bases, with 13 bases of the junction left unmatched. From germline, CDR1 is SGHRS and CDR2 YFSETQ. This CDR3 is CASSLGLGKDPGELFF. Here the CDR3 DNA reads TGCGCCAGCAGCCTGGGACTAGGAAAGGACCCGGGGGAGCTGTTTTTT.

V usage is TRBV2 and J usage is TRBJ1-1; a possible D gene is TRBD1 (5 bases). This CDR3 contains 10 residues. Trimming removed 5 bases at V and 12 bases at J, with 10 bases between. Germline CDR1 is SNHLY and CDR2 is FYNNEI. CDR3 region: CASSQGLTFF. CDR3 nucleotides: TGTGCCAGCAGTCAGGGTTTGACTTTCTTT.

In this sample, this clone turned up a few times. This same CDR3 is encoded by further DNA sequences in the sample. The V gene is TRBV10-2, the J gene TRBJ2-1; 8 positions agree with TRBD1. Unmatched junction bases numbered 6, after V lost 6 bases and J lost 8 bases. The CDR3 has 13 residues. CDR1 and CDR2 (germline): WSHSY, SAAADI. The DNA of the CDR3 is TGCGCCAGCAGGACAGGGGAAGGGGATGAGCAGTTCTTC. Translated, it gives CASRTGEGDEQFF.

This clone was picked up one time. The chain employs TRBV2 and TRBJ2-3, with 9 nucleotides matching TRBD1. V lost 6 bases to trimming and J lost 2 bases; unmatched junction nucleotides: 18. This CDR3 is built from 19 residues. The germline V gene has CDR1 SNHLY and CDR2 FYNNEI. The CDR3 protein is CASRGPGQGRNGDTDTQYF. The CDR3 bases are TGTGCCAGCAGGGGTCCGGGACAGGGAAGAAATGGGGACACAGATACGCAGTATTTT.

The DNA for the CDR3 is TGTGCCTGGCAGGGGGCCTACGAGCAGTACTTC. Translated, it gives CAWQGAYEQYF. This chain links TRBV30 with TRBJ2-7; TRBD1 aligns across 7 bases. The CDR3 has 11 residues. From germline, CDR1 is GTSNPN and CDR2 SVGIG (reference sequence). V trimming: 5 bases; J trimming: 2 bases; junction bases outside the gene matches: 0. Full variable domain (remainder filled in from reference TRBV30 and TRBJ2-7): SQTIHQWPATLVQPVGSPLSLECTVEGTSNPNLYWYRQAAGRGLQLLFYSVGIGQISSEVPQNLSASRPQDRQFILSSKKLLLSDSGFYLCAWQGAYEQYFGPGTRLTVT.

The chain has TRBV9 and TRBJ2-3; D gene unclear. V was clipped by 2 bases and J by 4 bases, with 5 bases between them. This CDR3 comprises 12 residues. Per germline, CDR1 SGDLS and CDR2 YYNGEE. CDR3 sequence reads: CASSVGADTQYF. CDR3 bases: TGTGCCAGCAGCGTTGGAGCAGATACGCAGTATTTT.

CDR3 sequence (DNA): TGTGCCATCAGGGAGACAGGGGGCACTGAAGCTTTCTTT. It encodes CAIRETGGTEAFF. The chain is built from TRBV10-3 and TRBJ1-1; 9 nucleotides align to TRBD1. Germline CDR1 is ENHRY and CDR2 is SYGVKD. V shed 6 bases and J 4 bases; nucleotides not matched to a gene: 3. The CDR3 has 13 amino acids.

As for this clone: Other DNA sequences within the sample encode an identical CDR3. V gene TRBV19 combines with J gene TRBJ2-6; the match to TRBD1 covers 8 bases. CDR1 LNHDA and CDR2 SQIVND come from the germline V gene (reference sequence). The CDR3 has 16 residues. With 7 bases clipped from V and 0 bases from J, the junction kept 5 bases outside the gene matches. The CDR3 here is CASTTGGSSGANVLTF. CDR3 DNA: TGTGCCAGTACCACAGGGGGGTCCTCTGGGGCCAACGTCCTGACTTTC.

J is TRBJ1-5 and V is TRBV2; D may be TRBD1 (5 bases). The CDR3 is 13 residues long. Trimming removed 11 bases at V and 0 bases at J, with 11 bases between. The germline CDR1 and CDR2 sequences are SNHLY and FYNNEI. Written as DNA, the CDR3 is TGTGCCTCCAGGGCCGGTAGCAATCAGCCCCAGCATTTT. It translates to CASRAGSNQPQHF.

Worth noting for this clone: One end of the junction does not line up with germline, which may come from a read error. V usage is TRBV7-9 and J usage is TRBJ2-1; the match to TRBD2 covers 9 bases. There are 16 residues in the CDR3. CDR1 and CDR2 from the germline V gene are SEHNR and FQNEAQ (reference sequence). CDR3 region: CSSSLLAGESWNEQFF. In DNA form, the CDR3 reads TGTTCCAGCAGCTTATTAGCGGGAGAATCGTGGAATGAGCAGTTCTTC.

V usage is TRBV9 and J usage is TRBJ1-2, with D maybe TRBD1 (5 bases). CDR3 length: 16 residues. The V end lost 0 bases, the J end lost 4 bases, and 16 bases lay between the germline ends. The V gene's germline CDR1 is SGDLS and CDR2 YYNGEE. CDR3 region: CASSVEVAGFGYGYTF. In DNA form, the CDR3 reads TGTGCCAGCAGCGTAGAGGTGGCAGGGTTCGGCTATGGCTACACCTTC.

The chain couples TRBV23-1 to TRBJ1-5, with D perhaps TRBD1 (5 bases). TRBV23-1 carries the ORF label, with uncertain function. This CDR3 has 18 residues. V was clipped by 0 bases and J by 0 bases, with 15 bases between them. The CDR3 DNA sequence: TGCGCCAGCAGTCAATCGGGTGCGGACATCTATAGCAATCAGCCCCAGCATTTT. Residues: CASSQSGADIYSNQPQHF.

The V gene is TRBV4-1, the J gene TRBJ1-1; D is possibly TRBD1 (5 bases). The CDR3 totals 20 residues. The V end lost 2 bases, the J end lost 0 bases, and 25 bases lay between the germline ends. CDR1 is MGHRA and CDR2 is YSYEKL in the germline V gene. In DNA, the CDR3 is TGCGCCAGCAGCCAACGGGGAGGGACGGGAAGGTCCCTATTGAACACTGAAGCTTTCTTT. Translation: CASSQRGGTGRSLLNTEAFF.

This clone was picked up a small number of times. The CDR3 reads CASRPGTSGGRGQFF. DNA for the CDR3: TGTGCCAGCAGACCCGGGACTAGCGGGGGGAGGGGGCAGTTCTTC. The rearrangement uses TRBV5-6 and TRBJ2-1, with TRBD2 identical over 15 bases. The CDR3 covers 15 residues. V lost 5 bases to trimming and J lost 12 bases; unmatched junction nucleotides: 9. Germline CDR1 SGHDT, CDR2 YYEEEE.

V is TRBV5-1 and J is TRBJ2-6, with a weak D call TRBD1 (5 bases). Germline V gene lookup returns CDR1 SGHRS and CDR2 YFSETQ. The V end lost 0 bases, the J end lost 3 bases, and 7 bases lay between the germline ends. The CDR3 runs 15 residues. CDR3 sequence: CASSLEGVGANVLTF. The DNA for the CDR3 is TGCGCCAGCAGCTTGGAAGGGGTTGGGGCCAACGTCCTGACTTTC.

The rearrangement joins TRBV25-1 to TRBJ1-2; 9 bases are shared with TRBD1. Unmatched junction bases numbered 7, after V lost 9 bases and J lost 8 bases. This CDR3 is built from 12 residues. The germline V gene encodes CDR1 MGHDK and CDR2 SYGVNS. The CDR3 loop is CASRTGVQGYTF. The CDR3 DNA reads TGTGCCAGTCGGACAGGGGTTCAGGGCTACACCTTC.

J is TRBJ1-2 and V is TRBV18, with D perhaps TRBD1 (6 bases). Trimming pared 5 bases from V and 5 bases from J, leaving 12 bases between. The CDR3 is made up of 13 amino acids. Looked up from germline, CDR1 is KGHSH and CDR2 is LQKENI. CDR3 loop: CASSIQGWYGYTF. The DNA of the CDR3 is TGTGCCAGCTCAATACAGGGATGGTATGGCTACACCTTC.

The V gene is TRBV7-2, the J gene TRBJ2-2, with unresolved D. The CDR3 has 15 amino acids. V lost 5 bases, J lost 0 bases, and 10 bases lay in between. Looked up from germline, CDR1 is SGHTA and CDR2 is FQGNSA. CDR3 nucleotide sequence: TGTGCCAGCAGCAATCAGGCCTCGAACACCGGGGAGCTGTTTTTT. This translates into CASSNQASNTGELFF. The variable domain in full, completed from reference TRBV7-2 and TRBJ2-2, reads GAGVSQSPSNKVTEKGKDVELRCDPISGHTALYWYRQSLGQGLEFLIYFQGNSAPDKSGLPSDRFSAERTGGSVSTLTIQRTQQEDSAVYLCASSNQASNTGELFFGEGSRLTVL.

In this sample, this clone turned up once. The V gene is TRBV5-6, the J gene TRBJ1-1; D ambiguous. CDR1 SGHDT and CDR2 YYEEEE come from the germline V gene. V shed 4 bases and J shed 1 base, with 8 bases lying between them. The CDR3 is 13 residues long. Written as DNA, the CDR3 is TGTGCCAGCAGCCCTCTCGGGAACACTGAAGCTTTCTTT. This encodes CASSPLGNTEAFF.

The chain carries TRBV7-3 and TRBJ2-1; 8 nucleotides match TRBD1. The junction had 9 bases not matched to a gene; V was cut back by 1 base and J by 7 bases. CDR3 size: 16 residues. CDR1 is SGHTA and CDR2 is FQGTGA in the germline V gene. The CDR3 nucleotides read TGTGCCAGCAGCTTAAGTTTGTACAGGGGGGAAAATGAGCAGTTCTTC. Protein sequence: CASSLSLYRGENEQFF.

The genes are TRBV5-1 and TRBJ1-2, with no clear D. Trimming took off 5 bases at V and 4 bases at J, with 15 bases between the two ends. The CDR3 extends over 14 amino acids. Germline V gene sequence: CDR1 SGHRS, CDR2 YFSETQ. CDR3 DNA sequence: TGCGCCAGCAGGTCCACCCCGGGTCTCTATGGCTACACCTTC. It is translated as CASRSTPGLYGYTF.

The CDR3, as DNA: TGTGCCAGCAGCCCGTGGACTAGCGTAAATGAGCAGTTCTTC. This encodes CASSPWTSVNEQFF. The chain employs TRBV7-9 and TRBJ2-1, with TRBD2 identical over 9 bases. From germline, CDR1 is SEHNR and CDR2 FQNEAQ (reference sequence). The CDR3 contains 14 residues. V trimming: 5 bases; J trimming: 7 bases; junction bases outside the gene matches: 6.